One and the same sample provided the 4 T cell receptor beta chains below, sequenced in a study of shared clonotypes between healthy human individuals. TCRdb's copy holds only in-frame clones and misses some; the assay was immunoSEQ multiplex PCR. The profile shows about 2 million clones, about 95% of them singletons. Sequencing was carried out using naive CD4+ T cells sorted from blood. Subset denoted: CD45RA+ positively selected. Receptor source: a man younger than 35 in good health.

As concerns this clone: A read error may produce the germline difference seen at one junction end. The V gene is TRBV6-5, the J gene TRBJ1-5; 10 nucleotides match TRBD1. Germline CDR1 is MNHEY and CDR2 is SVGAGI. The CDR3 consists of 15 residues. CDR3 sequence (DNA): TGCGCCAGCAGTTGGACAGGGGGAAGCAATCAGCCCCAGCATTTT. This sequence encodes CASSWTGGSNQPQHF.

The chain links TRBV18 to TRBJ2-5, with D maybe TRBD2 (5 bases). The germline V and J ends were trimmed by 3 bases and 5 bases, with 10 bases remaining between them. From germline, CDR1 is KGHSH and CDR2 LQKENI. The CDR3 covers 13 residues. The chain's CDR3 is CASSPTTGETQYF. For the CDR3, the DNA is TGTGCCAGCTCACCGACAACGGGGGAGACCCAGTACTTC.

As to this clone: The same CDR3 also results from other DNA sequences found in this sample. The J gene is TRBJ2-7, the V gene TRBV28; no clear D. Per the germline V gene, CDR1 is MDHEN and CDR2 is SYDVKM. Trimming removed 1 base at V and 6 bases at J, with 7 bases between. CDR3 length: 12 residues. As DNA, the CDR3 is TGTGCCAGCAGTTTATTAGACACCGAGCAGTACTTC. Translation: CASSLLDTEQYF.

The chain couples TRBV28 to TRBJ1-2; D is unclear. The CDR3 is made up of 12 amino acids. The V end was cut by 6 bases, the J end by 8 bases, with 13 bases between. The germline gives CDR1 MDHEN, CDR2 SYDVKM. CDR3 protein: CASSAQRKGYTF. The CDR3 DNA follows: TGTGCCAGCAGCGCACAGCGAAAGGGCTACACCTTC.